A selection of T cell receptor beta chains follows, all from one sample in a study of T cell responses to AZD1222 COVID-19 vaccine. Sequenced by immunoSEQ multiplex PCR; TCRdb stores in-frame clones only, minus some. The sample comprises approximately 97,000 clones, approximately 81% of which are singletons, and approximately 17% rests with the top ten. This sample comprised peripheral blood, obtained on day 0 of AZD1222 vaccination. The receptors shown here come from an adult in good health. The conserved cysteine and the conserved F or W are not part of the CDR3 here. The order of the fields is J gene, CDR3 length, V gene, CDR3 protein.

>TRBJ1-5|14|TRBV15
ATSRDKGRVRDNQH
>TRBJ2-3|10|TRBV5-4
ASSLSGSTQY
>TRBJ2-1|13|TRBV7-8
ASSLGLAGVNEQF
>TRBJ1-5|12|TRBV7-2
ASSEGNANQPQH
>TRBJ1-2|13|TRBV15
ATSSAGTGVNGYT
>TRBJ1-3|13|TRBV28
ASSPSGRRGNTIY
>TRBJ2-3|15|TRBV7-2
ASSLVASGGSTDTQY
>TRBJ1-5|13|TRBV5-1
ASSLSGTGNQPQH
>TRBJ1-3|17|TRBV4-3
ASSPAPYRDRGSGNTIY
>TRBJ2-2|13|TRBV19
ASSNRLAGPGELF
>TRBJ2-7|9|TRBV5-1
ASSLEGVEY
>TRBJ2-1|9|TRBV6-2/TRBV6-3
ASSYRNEQF
>TRBJ2-1|13|TRBV19
ASSLAGGGGNEQF
>TRBJ1-6|13|TRBV7-2
ASSPSPGPNSPLH
>TRBJ1-2|13|TRBV5-1
ASSLMLAGAYGYT
>TRBJ1-5|11|TRBV19
ASSIAPGQPQH
>TRBJ1-4|12|TRBV4-1
ASRTEPTNEKLF
>TRBJ2-3|13|TRBV2
ASRTGTSSTDTQY
>TRBJ2-7|13|TRBV7-8
ASSSRGAGAYEQY
>TRBJ2-3|13|TRBV9
ASSVAGSRTDTQY
>TRBJ1-2|11|TRBV10-2
ASSEVGEGGYT
>TRBJ2-5|11|TRBV7-3
ASSLGAWETQY
>TRBJ1-4|12|TRBV18
ASSEGQRGEKLF
>TRBJ1-2|12|TRBV11-2
ASSLRPSNYGYT
>TRBJ1-5|13|TRBV27
ASRSFQGANQPQH
>TRBJ2-1|12|TRBV9
ASSVGPGYNEQF
>TRBJ1-3|14|TRBV5-1
ASSHATGGTGNTIY
>TRBJ2-1|13|TRBV7-3
ASSRRVAGEAEQF
>TRBJ2-4|11|TRBV13
ASSWGRGDIQY
>TRBJ2-7|13|TRBV18
ASSPATGTGYEQY
>TRBJ1-2|11|TRBV11-3
ATARGSSYGYT
>TRBJ2-2|12|TRBV5-1
ASSESRNTGELF
>TRBJ1-3|11|TRBV30
AWVRDAGGTIY
>TRBJ2-7|10|TRBV7-3
ASSWTSFEQY
>TRBJ2-3|11|TRBV11-3
ASSLRGMDTQY
>TRBJ2-7|13|TRBV24-1
ATSDSDRGLVEQY
>TRBJ2-7|15|TRBV7-2
ASSPLWEGKGGREQY
>TRBJ1-2|11|TRBV24-1
ATSPGQGFGYT
>TRBJ2-1|9|TRBV20-1
SGAQGTEQF
>TRBJ1-1|12|TRBV4-3
ASSQEAGKFEAF
>TRBJ1-2|12|TRBV11-3
ASSLSGAAYGYT
>TRBJ1-1|12|TRBV24-1
ATRPDGGNTEAF
>TRBJ2-1|12|TRBV28
ASSLPSGSNEQF
>TRBJ1-1|11|TRBV4-3
ASSQLLGTEAF
>TRBJ2-2|11|TRBV28
ASSRTQNRELF
>TRBJ2-5|13|TRBV19
ASSIETTRQETQY
>TRBJ1-5|14|TRBV6-2/TRBV6-3
ASSPRGDRTDQPQH
>TRBJ1-6|13|TRBV2
ASSEVQGGNSPLH
>TRBJ1-1|15|TRBV19
ASSGNPSFMGHTEAF